A selection of T cell receptor beta chains follows, all from one sample in a study of cytomegalovirus exposure and HLA in healthy donors. Generated by immunoSEQ multiplex PCR, the TCRdb table keeps only in-frame clones and is missing some. The data hold about 130,000 clones, with about 73% observed a single time. Specimen: PBMCs. All receptors come from an older woman in good health and CMV-seropositive. CDR3s include the opening cysteine and the closing phenylalanine or tryptophan. The D gene is left open where the match is weak. Only some rows state a clone size, as once, few, many or a class for expanded clones.

CDR3 DNA | CDR3 protein | V gene | clone size | D gene | J gene
TGTGCCAGCAGCTCCTCAATAGTGAACACTGAAGCTTTCTTT | CASSSSIVNTEAFF | TRBV7-9 | few | - | TRBJ1-1
TGTGCCAGTACCTTTCTCGAACTTGGGGCCAACGTCCTGACTTTC | CASTFLELGANVLTF | TRBV19 | - | - | TRBJ2-6
TGTGCCTGGAGCTCAGGGAACAAGAACACTGAAGCTTTCTTT | CAWSSGNKNTEAFF | TRBV30 | - | - | TRBJ1-1
TGTGCCAGCAGCGTATCAGCGGGAGTAAGGCAAGAGACCCAGTACTTC | CASSVSAGVRQETQYF | TRBV9 | - | TRBD2 | TRBJ2-5
TGTGCCAGCAGCCTCGGGACAAGGGGCTATAATTCACCCCTCCACTTT | CASSLGTRGYNSPLHF | TRBV27 | once | - | TRBJ1-6
TGTGCCAGCAGCGTAGGGCAGGGGGCCCGGGAGCTGTTTTTT | CASSVGQGARELFF | TRBV11-2 | - | TRBD1 | TRBJ2-2
TGTGCCAGCAGCCCTCAGAGAGCTAGCGGGAGTTTCGAGCAGTACTTC | CASSPQRASGSFEQYF | TRBV7-9 | - | TRBD2 | TRBJ2-7
TGTGCCAGCAGCCTTGCCCCGGGAGGAGCCCAAGGGGGTGAGCAGTTCTTC | CASSLAPGGAQGGEQFF | TRBV9 | - | - | TRBJ2-1
TGTGCCTGGAGTGTACCCAGCGGGAGGGATACGCAGTATTTT | CAWSVPSGRDTQYF | TRBV30 | - | TRBD2 | TRBJ2-3
TGTGCCAGCAGCCCGAGACAGGGGAACACTGAAGCTTTCTTT | CASSPRQGNTEAFF | TRBV5-4 | - | TRBD1 | TRBJ1-1
TGTGCCAGCAGCTTGGAAGTTCACAGAACCTACGAGCAGTACTTC | CASSLEVHRTYEQYF | TRBV5-5 | - | - | TRBJ2-7
TGCGCCAGCGCTCCCCTGAGCGCAGCGGAGACCCAGTACTTC | CASAPLSAAETQYF | TRBV10-1 | - | - | TRBJ2-5
TGTGCCACCATGGACTCCAACTACGAGCAGTACTTC | CATMDSNYEQYF | TRBV15 | - | - | TRBJ2-7
TGTGCCAGCAACCCTTCCAGCGGATACTACAATGAGCAGTTCTTC | CASNPSSGYYNEQFF | TRBV28 | - | - | TRBJ2-1
TGCGCCAGCAGCCCCGCGGCTAGTCCCTCCACAGATACGCAGTATTTT | CASSPAASPSTDTQYF | TRBV5-1 | - | - | TRBJ2-3
TGTGCCAGCTGGAGCGGAAACTCCTACGAGCAGTACTTC | CASWSGNSYEQYF | TRBV28 | few | - | TRBJ2-7
TGTGCCAGCAGCCAAGGACTAGCGGGATCTAACCCGGACATTCAGTACTTC | CASSQGLAGSNPDIQYF | TRBV4-2 | once | TRBD2 | TRBJ2-4
TGTGCCTGGAGGGTTAGGGGGCGCAGTACGCAGTATTTT | CAWRVRGRSTQYF | TRBV30 | - | TRBD1 | TRBJ2-3
TGTGCCAGCTCACCACCTGGACAGCCACTTTTCTCTGGGGCCAACGTCCTGACTTTC | CASSPPGQPLFSGANVLTF | TRBV18 | - | - | TRBJ2-6
TGTGCCAGCAGTTCCCTCCACCGGCCAGGTCGGGGATATTATGGCTACACCTTC | CASSSLHRPGRGYYGYTF | TRBV28 | - | - | TRBJ1-2
TGTGCCAGTAGTATTACAGCTTATAGCAATCAGCCCCAGCATTTT | CASSITAYSNQPQHF | TRBV19 | - | - | TRBJ1-5
TGTGCCAGCAGCTTGGGACTAGTACCCTACGAGCAGTACTTC | CASSLGLVPYEQYF | TRBV7-7 | - | TRBD2 | TRBJ2-7